The clone carrying this TCR beta chain appeared a few times. Its antigen is unidentified. These data are taken from a study of CD8 T cells in ankylosing spondylitis. Study conclusions and caveats: As reported, disease-linked clones showed significant enrichment in matched ankylosing spondylitis synovial fluid. Within ankylosing spondylitis blood, a TCR beta motif made up of eight or nine highly homologous variants appeared to be characteristic. Disease-associated clonotypes exhibited CD8+ identity and were relatively infrequent in peripheral blood.

The TCR beta libraries were generated through quantitative 5'-RACE incorporating molecular barcodes. TCRdb ran MiXCR on the 5' RACE reads and lists one entry per CDR3 protein. This table holds around 540,000 distinct CDR3 sequences, roughly 12% found once. Looked up from germline, CDR1 is SGHKS and CDR2 is YYEKEE (reference sequence). This CDR3 is 15 amino acids long. The V segment lost 3 bases and the J segment 3 bases; nucleotides outside the gene matches: 6. Sequencing used blood, either unsorted or a sorted T cell fraction (not recorded which). The chain carries TRBV5-5 and TRBJ2-7; 10 bases agree with TRBD1. This TCR was recovered from a male donor with ankylosing spondylitis. DNA for the CDR3: TGTGCCAGCAGCTCAATGGACAGGGGGTTCTACGAGCAGTACTTC. Its translation: CASSSMDRGFYEQYF.